The sequence of this TCR beta chain was determined in a study of blood T cell repertoires in COVID-19. At the level of the study: Donors in the United States, Italy and Spain gave samples during acute or convalescent COVID-19. T cells, B-cell-depleted T cells, or PBMCs provided the cDNA or gDNA that served as material.

As processed by the authors: Estimated nucleated cell counts came from reference gene primer amplification. Measured with immunoSEQ multiplex PCR; TCRdb has only the in-frame clones, and not every one. The D gene and trimming were derived from the DNA, and the V and J assignments and clone size from that table. The sample carries approximately 46,000 clones, roughly nine tenths recorded once. The CDR3 sequence is 18 residues long. Per germline, CDR1 SGHRS and CDR2 YFSETQ. Trimming took 0 bases from V and 0 from J; bases not matched to a gene: 5. Sequenced sample: peripheral blood. The source is a man aged 55 to 70 with active or convalescent COVID-19. V is TRBV5-1 and J is TRBJ2-2, with 10 positions matching TRBD2. Written as DNA, the CDR3 is TGCGCCAGCAGCTTGGTTGCTAGCGGGAGCGCGAACACCGGGGAGCTGTTTTTT. This gives the protein CASSLVASGSANTGELFF.